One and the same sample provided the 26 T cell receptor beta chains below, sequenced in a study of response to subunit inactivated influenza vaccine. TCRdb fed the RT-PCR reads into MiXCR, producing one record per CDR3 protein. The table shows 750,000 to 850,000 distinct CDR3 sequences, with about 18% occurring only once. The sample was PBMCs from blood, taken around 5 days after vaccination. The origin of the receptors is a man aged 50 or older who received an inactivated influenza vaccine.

This chain's CDR3 is CASSHRRDWPYNEQFF. The CDR3, as DNA: TGTGCCAGCAGTCACCGGCGAGACTGGCCCTACAATGAGCAGTTCTTC. The gene calls are TRBV7-8 and TRBJ2-1; no definite D call. This CDR3 contains 16 residues. Looked up from germline, CDR1 is SGHVS and CDR2 is FQNEAQ. Trimming stripped 6 bases from V and 2 bases from J, with 17 bases between.

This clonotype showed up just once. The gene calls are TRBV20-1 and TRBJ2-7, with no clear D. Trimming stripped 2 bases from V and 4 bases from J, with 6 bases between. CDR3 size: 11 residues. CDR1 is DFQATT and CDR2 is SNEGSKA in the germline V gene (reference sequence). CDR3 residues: CSARRQYEQYF. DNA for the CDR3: TGCAGTGCTAGAAGGCAGTACGAGCAGTACTTC.

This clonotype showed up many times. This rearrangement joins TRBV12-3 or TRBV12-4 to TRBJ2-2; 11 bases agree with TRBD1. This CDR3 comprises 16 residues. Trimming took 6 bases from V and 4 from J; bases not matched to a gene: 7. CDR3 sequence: CASRLSGTGGTGELFF. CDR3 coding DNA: TGTGCCAGCAGACTCAGCGGGACAGGGGGCACCGGGGAGCTGTTTTTT.

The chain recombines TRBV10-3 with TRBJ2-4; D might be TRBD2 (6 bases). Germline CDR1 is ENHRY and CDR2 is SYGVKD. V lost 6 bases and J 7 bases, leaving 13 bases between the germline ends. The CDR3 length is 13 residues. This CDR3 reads CAISPVGGNIQYF. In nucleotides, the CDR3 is TGTGCCATCAGCCCCGTGGGGGGTAACATTCAGTACTTC.

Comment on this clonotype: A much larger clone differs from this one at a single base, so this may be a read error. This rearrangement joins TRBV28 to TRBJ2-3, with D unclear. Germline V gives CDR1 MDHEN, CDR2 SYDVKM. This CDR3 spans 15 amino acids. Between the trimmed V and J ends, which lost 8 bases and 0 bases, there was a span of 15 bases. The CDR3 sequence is CASSPPAISTDTQYF. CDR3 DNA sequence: TGTGCCAGCTCACCCCCAGCGATTAGCACAGATACGCAGTATTTT.

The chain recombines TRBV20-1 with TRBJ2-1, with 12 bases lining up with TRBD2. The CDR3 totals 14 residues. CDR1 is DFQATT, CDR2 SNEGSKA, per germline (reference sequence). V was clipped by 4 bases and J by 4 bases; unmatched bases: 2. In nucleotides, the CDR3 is TGCAGTGCTACTGGACTAGCGGGGTACAATGAGCAGTTCTTC. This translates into CSATGLAGYNEQFF.

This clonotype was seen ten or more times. The CDR3 reads CATSRDFMGFQYF. CDR3 coding DNA: TGTGCCACCAGCAGAGATTTTATGGGGTTTCAGTACTTC. V and J are TRBV15 and TRBJ2-4, with D hard to call. The CDR3 runs to 13 residues. The V gene lost 0 bases and the J gene lost 11 bases, with 11 bases spanning the gap. Per the germline V gene, CDR1 is LNHNV and CDR2 is YYDKDF (reference sequence).

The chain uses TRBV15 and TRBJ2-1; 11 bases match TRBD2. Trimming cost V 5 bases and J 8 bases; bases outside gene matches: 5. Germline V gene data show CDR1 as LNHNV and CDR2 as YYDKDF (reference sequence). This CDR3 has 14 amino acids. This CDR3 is CATSEGLAVDEQFF. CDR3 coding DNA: TGTGCCACCAGCGAGGGACTAGCGGTAGATGAGCAGTTCTTC.

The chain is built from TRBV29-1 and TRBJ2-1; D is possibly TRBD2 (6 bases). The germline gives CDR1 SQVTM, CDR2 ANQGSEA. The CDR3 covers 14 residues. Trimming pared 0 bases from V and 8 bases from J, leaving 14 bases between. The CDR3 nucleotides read TGCAGCGTTGAAGAAGCGGGCTTGGGGGATGAGCAGTTCTTC. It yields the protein CSVEEAGLGDEQFF.

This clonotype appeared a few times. In nucleotides, the CDR3 is TGTGCCAGCAGAGAGGGGCCACAAAACACCGGGGAGCTGTTTTTT. Protein sequence: CASREGPQNTGELFF. V and J are TRBV28 and TRBJ2-2, with D perhaps TRBD1 or TRBD2 (5 bases each). Per the germline V gene, CDR1 is MDHEN and CDR2 is SYDVKM. V gave up 6 bases and J gave up 2 bases, with 13 bases separating them. The CDR3 has 15 amino acids.

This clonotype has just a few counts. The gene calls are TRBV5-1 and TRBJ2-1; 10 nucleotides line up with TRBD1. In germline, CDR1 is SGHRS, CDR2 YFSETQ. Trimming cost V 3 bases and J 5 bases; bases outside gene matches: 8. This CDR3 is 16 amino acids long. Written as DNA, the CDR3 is TGCGCCAGCAGCTGGACCGGGACAGGGGCAAACAATGAGCAGTTCTTC. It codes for CASSWTGTGANNEQFF.

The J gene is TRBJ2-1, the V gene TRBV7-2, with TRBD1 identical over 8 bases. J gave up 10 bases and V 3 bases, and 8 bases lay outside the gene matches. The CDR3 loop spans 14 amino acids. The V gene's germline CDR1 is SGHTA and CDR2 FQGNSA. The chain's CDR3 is CASSFRQGAREQFF. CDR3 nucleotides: TGTGCCAGCAGCTTTCGCCAGGGGGCCCGGGAGCAGTTCTTC.

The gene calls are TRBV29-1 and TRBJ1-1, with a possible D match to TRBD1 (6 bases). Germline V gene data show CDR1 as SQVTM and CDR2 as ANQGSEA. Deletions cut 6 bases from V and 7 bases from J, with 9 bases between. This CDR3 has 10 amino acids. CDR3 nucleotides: TGCAGCGTGCTCAGGGGTGAAGCTTTCTTT. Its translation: CSVLRGEAFF.

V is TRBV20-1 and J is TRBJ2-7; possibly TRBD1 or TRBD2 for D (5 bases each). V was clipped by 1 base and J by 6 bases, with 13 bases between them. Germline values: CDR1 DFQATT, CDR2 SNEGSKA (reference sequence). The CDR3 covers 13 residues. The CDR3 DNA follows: TGCAGTGCTAGAGCAACGGGGCTCGGCGAGCAGTACTTC. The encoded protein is CSARATGLGEQYF.

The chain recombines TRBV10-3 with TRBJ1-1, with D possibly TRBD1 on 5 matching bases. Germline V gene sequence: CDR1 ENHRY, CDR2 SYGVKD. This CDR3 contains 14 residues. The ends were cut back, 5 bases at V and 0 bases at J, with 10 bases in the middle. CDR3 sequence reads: CAISPQGLNTEAFF. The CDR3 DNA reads TGTGCCATCAGTCCTCAGGGACTGAACACTGAAGCTTTCTTT.

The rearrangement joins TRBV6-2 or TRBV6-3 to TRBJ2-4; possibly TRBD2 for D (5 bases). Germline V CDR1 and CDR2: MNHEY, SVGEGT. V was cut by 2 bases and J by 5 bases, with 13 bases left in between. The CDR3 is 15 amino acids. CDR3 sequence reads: CASSYRSGPQNIQYF. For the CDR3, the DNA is TGTGCCAGCAGTTACCGCAGCGGCCCCCAAAACATTCAGTACTTC.

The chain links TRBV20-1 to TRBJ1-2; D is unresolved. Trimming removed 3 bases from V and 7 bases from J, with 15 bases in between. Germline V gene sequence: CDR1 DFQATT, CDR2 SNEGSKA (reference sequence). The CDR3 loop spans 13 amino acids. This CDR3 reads CSASGLGRSGYTF. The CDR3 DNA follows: TGCAGTGCTAGTGGGTTGGGAAGGAGTGGCTACACCTTC.

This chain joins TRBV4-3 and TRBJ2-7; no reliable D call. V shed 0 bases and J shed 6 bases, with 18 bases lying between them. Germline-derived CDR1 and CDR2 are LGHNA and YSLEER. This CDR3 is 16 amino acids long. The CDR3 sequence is CASSQDLETAPIEQYF. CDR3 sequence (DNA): TGCGCCAGCAGCCAAGATCTTGAGACGGCCCCTATCGAGCAGTACTTC.

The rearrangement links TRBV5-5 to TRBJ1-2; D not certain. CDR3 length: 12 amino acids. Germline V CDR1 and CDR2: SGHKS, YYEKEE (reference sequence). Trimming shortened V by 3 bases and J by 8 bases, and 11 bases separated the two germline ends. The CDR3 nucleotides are TGTGCCAGCAGCTCGCTTGTGGGCGGCTACACCTTC. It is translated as CASSSLVGGYTF.

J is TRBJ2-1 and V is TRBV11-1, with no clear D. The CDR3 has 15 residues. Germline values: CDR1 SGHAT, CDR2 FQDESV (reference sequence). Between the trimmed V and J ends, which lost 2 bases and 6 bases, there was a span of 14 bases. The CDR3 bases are TGTGCCAGCAGCTTACAAAGCACAGTAGTCAATGAGCAGTTCTTC. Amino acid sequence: CASSLQSTVVNEQFF.

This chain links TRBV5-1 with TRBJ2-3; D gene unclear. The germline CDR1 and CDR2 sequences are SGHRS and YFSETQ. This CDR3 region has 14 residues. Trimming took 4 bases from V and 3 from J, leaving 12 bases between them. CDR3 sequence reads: CASSTNAVTDTQYF. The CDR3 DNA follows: TGCGCCAGCAGCACTAACGCCGTTACAGATACGCAGTATTTT.

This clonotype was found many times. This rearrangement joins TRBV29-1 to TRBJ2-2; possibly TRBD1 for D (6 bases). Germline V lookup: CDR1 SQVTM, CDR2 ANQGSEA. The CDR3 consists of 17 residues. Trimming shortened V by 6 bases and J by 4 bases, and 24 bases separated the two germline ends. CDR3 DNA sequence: TGCAGCGTCTCAACAGGGTACTACTCTTTGGGCACCGGGGAGCTGTTTTTT. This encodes CSVSTGYYSLGTGELFF.

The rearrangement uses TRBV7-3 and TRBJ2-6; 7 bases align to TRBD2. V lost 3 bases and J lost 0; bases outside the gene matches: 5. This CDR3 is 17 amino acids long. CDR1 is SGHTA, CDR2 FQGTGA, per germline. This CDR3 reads CASSFLAVRSGANVLTF. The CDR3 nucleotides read TGTGCCAGCAGCTTCCTAGCGGTACGCTCTGGGGCCAACGTCCTGACTTTC.

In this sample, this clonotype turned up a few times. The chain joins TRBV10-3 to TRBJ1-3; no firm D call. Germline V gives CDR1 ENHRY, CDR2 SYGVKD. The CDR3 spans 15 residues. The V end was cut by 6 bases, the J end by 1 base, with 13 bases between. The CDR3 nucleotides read TGTGCCATCAGACAAGATAACGCGTCTGGAAACACCATATATTTT. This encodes CAIRQDNASGNTIYF.

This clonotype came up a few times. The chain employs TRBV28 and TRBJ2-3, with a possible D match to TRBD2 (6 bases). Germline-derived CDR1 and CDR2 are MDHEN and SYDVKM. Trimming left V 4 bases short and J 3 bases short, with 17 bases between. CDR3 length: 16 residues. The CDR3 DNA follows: TGTGCCAGCAGTTCAGGGACTCCCACGGGGACAGATACGCAGTATTTT. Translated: CASSSGTPTGTDTQYF.

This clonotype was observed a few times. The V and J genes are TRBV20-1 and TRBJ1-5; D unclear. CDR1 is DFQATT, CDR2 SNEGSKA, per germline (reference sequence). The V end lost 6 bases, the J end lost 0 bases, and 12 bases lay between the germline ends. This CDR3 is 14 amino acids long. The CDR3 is CSARTGGSNQPQHF. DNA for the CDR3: TGCAGTGCCAGAACGGGAGGTAGCAATCAGCCCCAGCATTTT.